This TCR beta chain was captured in a study of monozygotic twins with inflammatory bowel disease (dated by TCRdb to about 2019). Looking at the study overall: In total, about 28 monozygotic twin pairs made up the full study: 19 Danish pairs, all IBD-discordant, plus nine German pairs, of which four were IBD-concordant and five were IBD-discordant. The search for disease-associated traits relied mainly on comparing IBD patients with their genetically identical healthy co-twins within discordant pairs. Each individual had, on average, about 151 000 unique TCRalpha sequences and 181 000 unique TCRbeta sequences available for analysis. The study at large found these results: No single strong signal or clonotype linked to IBD turned up in the results, so the idea that one exists was not supported. Distinction between different T cell subtypes could not be achieved in the analysis. A decrease in TCRbeta repertoire diversity, as measured by inverse Simpson index, was observed in IBD patients compared with their healthy co-twins. Fewer clonotypes were shared with other individuals by IBD patients than by healthy twins, most markedly in patients showing signs of disease activity. Background noise and inter-individual variability may have been introduced into the repertoires by the differing immunosuppressive treatments among patients. Repertoire similarity did not differ between concordant and discordant twins, possibly due to limited statistical power.

As regards this clonotype: Its antigen specificity is not known.

Counted from cysteine to phenylalanine, this CDR3 has 14 amino acids. The DNA is not on file. As encoded in the germline V gene (reference sequence), CDR1 is SEHNR while CDR2 is FQNEAQ. Library preparation was by 5' RACE. The input for every TCR library was around 3,600 ng of total RNA. cDNA was synthesized with SMARTScribe reverse transcriptase in eight separate reactions per sample. During cDNA synthesis, template switching introduced unique molecular identifiers that contained a 6-nucleotide sample barcode. Two nested PCRs of around 15 and 10 cycles amplified the TCRalpha and TCRbeta cDNA, and bead purification followed each PCR. Before amplification, cDNA was treated with uracil DNA-glycosylase and purified using the QIAquick PCR purification kit. The second PCR added Illumina TruSeq-compatible adapters along with sample-specific barcodes. Library quality and concentration were checked on TapeStation and Qubit, and libraries were pooled at about 5 ng each. The pooled libraries were sequenced with 2 x 100 bp reads and custom sequencing primers on an Illumina HiSeq2500 single-index Rapid Run. On the study's bioinformatics: MiGEC version 1.2.6 was used for UMI-based consensus assembly, which corrected PCR and sequencing errors. V(D)J alignment, clonotype assembly and CDR3 extraction were performed with MiXCR version 2.1.1. Gene usage, clonotype sharing and MAIT/NKT TCR abundance were normalised by analysing the top 1000, 10 000 and 20 000 clonotypes per sample. Diversity was computed as the inverse Simpson index with the vegan R package after downsampling to 27 000 UMIs. Paired Mann-Whitney U tests on discordant twin pairs were used, with Benjamini-Hochberg multiple-testing correction. TCRdb reprocessed the reads and assigns one entry to each CDR3 protein sequence, leaving out DNA. The V and J calls shown here were made by TCRdb, not taken from the authors' results. The sample table gives more than 300,000 distinct CDR3 sequences. Of the sample, just over 2.5% falls within the top ten clones.

From each donor, a roughly 2.5 ml peripheral blood sample was collected into PAXgene tubes and stored at -80 degrees C. Total RNA was isolated from whole blood with the PAXgene blood miRNA kit on an automated QIAcube, without T cell sorting. Deep TCRalpha and TCRbeta repertoire profiling with unique molecular barcoding was performed on peripheral blood of monozygotic twin pairs concordant or discordant for inflammatory bowel disease. For every twin pair, smoking habits were documented, and each individual was categorised as a current, former or never smoker. The receptor chain draws on TRBV7-9 and TRBJ1-4; the TRBD1 assignment by TCRdb is unverifiable without DNA. Specimen: blood. This receptor was obtained from a human donor with ulcerative colitis or Crohn's disease, or a healthy co-twin of an affected twin (not recorded which). The CDR3 loop reads CASRQDRGNEKLFF. Extended through the reference TRBV7-9 and TRBJ1-4 proteins, this CDR3 yields the full variable domain: DTGVSQNPRHKITKRGQNVTFRCDPISEHNRLYWYRQTLGQGPEFLTYFQNEAQLEKSRLLSDRFSAERPKGSFSTLEIQRTEQGDSAMYLCASRQDRGNEKLFFGSGTQLSVL.